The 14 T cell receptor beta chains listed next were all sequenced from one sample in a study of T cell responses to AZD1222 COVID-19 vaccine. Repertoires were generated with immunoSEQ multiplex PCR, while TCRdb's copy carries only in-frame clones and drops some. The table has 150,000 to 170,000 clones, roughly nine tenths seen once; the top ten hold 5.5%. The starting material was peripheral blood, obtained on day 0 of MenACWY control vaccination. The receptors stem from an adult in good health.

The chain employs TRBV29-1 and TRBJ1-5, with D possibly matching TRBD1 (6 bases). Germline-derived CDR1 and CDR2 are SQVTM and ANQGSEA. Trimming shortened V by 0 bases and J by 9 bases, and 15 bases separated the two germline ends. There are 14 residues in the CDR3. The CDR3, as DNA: TGCAGCGTTGAAGAATCGCAGGGGCTAGGGCCCCAGCATTTT. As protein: CSVEESQGLGPQHF.

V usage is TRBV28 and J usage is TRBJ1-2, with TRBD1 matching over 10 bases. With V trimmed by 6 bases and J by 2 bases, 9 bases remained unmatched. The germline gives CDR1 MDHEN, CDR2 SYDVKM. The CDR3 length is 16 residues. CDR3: CASRGTGATPNYGYTF. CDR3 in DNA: TGTGCCAGCAGAGGGACAGGGGCGACCCCCAACTATGGCTACACCTTC.

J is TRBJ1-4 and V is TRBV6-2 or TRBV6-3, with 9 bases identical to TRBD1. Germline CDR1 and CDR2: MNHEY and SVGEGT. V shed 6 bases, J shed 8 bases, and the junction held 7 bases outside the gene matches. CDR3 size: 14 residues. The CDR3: CASSATGGREKLFF. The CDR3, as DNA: TGTGCCAGCAGCGCGACAGGGGGGAGAGAAAAACTGTTTTTT.

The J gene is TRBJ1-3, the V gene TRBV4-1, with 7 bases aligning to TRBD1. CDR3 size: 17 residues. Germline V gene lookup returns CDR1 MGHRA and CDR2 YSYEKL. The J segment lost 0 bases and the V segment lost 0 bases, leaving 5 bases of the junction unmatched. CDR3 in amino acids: CASSQDLQGFSGNTIYF. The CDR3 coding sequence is TGCGCCAGCAGCCAAGACCTACAGGGGTTCTCTGGAAACACCATATATTTT.

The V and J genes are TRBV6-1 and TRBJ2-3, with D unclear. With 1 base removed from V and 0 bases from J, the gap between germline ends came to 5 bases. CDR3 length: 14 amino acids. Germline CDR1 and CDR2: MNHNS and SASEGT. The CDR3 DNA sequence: TGTGCCAGCAGTGAAGGGGATAGCACAGATACGCAGTATTTT. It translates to CASSEGDSTDTQYF.

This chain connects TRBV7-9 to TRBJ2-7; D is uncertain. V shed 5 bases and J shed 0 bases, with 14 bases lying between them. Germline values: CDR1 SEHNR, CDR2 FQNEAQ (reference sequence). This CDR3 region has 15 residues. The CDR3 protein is CASSPLSQRSYEQYF. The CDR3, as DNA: TGTGCCAGCAGCCCACTCTCACAGCGCTCCTACGAGCAGTACTTC.

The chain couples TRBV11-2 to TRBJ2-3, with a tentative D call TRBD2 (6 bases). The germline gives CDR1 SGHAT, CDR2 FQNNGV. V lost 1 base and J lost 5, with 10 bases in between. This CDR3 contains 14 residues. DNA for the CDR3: TGTGCCAGCAGCTTAGCGACTAGACGAGATACGCAGTATTTT. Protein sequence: CASSLATRRDTQYF.

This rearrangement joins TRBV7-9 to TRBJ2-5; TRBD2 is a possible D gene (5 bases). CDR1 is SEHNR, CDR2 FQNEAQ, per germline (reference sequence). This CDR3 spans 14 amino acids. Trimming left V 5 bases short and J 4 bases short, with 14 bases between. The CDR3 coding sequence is TGTGCCAGCAGCCGGGAATTAGGTTTAGAGACCCAGTACTTC. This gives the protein CASSRELGLETQYF.

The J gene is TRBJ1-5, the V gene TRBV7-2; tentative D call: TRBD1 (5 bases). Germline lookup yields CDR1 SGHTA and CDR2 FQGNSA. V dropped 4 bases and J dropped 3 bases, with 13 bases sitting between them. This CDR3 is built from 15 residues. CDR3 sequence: CASSSGGRDNQPQHF. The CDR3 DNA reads TGTGCCAGCAGCTCGGGGGGACGGGACAATCAGCCCCAGCATTTT.

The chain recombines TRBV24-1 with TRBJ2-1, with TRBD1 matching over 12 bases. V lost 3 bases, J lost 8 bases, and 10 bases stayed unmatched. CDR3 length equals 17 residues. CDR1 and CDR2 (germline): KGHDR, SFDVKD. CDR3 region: CATSDLGTGGAPDEQFF. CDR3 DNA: TGTGCCACCAGTGATCTAGGGACAGGGGGCGCGCCGGATGAGCAGTTCTTC.

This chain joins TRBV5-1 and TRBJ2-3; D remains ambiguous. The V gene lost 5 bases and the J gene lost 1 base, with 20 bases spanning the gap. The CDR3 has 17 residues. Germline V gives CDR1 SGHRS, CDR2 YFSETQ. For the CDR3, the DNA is TGCGCCAGCAGAGTGGAAGGTGGTTTAGTTCGCACAGATACGCAGTATTTT. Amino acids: CASRVEGGLVRTDTQYF.

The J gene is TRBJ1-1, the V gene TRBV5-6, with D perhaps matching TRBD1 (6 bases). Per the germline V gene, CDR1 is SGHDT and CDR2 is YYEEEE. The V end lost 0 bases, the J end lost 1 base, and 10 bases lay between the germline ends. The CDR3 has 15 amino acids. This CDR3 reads CASSLVPGANTEAFF. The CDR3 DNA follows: TGTGCCAGCAGCTTGGTCCCGGGGGCGAACACTGAAGCTTTCTTT.

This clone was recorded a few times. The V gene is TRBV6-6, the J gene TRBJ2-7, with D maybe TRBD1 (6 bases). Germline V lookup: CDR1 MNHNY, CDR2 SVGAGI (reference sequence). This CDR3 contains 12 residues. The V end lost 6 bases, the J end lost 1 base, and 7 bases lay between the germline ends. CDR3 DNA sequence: TGTGCCAGCAGCAGGGGTTCCTACGAGCAGTACTTC. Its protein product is CASSRGSYEQYF.

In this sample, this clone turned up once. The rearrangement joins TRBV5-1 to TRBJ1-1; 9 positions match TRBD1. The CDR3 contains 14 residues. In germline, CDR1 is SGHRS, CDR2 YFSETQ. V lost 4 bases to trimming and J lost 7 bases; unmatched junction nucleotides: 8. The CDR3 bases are TGCGCCAGCAGCCCGGGACAGGGTGTGGGTGAAGCTTTCTTT. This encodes CASSPGQGVGEAFF.